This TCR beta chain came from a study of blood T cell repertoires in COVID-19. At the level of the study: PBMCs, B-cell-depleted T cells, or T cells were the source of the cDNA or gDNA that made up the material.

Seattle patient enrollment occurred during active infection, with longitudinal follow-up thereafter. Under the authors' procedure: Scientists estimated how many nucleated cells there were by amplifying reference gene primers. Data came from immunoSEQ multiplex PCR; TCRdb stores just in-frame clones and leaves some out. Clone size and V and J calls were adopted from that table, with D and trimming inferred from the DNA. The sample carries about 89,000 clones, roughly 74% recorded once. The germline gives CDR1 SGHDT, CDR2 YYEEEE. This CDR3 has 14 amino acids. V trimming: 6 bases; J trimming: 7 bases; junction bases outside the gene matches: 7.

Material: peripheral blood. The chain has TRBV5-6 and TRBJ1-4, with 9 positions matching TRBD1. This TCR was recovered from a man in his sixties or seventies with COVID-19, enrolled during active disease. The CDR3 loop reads CASTTGGGGEKLFF. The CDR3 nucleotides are TGTGCCAGCACCACAGGGGGCGGAGGTGAAAAACTGTTTTTT.